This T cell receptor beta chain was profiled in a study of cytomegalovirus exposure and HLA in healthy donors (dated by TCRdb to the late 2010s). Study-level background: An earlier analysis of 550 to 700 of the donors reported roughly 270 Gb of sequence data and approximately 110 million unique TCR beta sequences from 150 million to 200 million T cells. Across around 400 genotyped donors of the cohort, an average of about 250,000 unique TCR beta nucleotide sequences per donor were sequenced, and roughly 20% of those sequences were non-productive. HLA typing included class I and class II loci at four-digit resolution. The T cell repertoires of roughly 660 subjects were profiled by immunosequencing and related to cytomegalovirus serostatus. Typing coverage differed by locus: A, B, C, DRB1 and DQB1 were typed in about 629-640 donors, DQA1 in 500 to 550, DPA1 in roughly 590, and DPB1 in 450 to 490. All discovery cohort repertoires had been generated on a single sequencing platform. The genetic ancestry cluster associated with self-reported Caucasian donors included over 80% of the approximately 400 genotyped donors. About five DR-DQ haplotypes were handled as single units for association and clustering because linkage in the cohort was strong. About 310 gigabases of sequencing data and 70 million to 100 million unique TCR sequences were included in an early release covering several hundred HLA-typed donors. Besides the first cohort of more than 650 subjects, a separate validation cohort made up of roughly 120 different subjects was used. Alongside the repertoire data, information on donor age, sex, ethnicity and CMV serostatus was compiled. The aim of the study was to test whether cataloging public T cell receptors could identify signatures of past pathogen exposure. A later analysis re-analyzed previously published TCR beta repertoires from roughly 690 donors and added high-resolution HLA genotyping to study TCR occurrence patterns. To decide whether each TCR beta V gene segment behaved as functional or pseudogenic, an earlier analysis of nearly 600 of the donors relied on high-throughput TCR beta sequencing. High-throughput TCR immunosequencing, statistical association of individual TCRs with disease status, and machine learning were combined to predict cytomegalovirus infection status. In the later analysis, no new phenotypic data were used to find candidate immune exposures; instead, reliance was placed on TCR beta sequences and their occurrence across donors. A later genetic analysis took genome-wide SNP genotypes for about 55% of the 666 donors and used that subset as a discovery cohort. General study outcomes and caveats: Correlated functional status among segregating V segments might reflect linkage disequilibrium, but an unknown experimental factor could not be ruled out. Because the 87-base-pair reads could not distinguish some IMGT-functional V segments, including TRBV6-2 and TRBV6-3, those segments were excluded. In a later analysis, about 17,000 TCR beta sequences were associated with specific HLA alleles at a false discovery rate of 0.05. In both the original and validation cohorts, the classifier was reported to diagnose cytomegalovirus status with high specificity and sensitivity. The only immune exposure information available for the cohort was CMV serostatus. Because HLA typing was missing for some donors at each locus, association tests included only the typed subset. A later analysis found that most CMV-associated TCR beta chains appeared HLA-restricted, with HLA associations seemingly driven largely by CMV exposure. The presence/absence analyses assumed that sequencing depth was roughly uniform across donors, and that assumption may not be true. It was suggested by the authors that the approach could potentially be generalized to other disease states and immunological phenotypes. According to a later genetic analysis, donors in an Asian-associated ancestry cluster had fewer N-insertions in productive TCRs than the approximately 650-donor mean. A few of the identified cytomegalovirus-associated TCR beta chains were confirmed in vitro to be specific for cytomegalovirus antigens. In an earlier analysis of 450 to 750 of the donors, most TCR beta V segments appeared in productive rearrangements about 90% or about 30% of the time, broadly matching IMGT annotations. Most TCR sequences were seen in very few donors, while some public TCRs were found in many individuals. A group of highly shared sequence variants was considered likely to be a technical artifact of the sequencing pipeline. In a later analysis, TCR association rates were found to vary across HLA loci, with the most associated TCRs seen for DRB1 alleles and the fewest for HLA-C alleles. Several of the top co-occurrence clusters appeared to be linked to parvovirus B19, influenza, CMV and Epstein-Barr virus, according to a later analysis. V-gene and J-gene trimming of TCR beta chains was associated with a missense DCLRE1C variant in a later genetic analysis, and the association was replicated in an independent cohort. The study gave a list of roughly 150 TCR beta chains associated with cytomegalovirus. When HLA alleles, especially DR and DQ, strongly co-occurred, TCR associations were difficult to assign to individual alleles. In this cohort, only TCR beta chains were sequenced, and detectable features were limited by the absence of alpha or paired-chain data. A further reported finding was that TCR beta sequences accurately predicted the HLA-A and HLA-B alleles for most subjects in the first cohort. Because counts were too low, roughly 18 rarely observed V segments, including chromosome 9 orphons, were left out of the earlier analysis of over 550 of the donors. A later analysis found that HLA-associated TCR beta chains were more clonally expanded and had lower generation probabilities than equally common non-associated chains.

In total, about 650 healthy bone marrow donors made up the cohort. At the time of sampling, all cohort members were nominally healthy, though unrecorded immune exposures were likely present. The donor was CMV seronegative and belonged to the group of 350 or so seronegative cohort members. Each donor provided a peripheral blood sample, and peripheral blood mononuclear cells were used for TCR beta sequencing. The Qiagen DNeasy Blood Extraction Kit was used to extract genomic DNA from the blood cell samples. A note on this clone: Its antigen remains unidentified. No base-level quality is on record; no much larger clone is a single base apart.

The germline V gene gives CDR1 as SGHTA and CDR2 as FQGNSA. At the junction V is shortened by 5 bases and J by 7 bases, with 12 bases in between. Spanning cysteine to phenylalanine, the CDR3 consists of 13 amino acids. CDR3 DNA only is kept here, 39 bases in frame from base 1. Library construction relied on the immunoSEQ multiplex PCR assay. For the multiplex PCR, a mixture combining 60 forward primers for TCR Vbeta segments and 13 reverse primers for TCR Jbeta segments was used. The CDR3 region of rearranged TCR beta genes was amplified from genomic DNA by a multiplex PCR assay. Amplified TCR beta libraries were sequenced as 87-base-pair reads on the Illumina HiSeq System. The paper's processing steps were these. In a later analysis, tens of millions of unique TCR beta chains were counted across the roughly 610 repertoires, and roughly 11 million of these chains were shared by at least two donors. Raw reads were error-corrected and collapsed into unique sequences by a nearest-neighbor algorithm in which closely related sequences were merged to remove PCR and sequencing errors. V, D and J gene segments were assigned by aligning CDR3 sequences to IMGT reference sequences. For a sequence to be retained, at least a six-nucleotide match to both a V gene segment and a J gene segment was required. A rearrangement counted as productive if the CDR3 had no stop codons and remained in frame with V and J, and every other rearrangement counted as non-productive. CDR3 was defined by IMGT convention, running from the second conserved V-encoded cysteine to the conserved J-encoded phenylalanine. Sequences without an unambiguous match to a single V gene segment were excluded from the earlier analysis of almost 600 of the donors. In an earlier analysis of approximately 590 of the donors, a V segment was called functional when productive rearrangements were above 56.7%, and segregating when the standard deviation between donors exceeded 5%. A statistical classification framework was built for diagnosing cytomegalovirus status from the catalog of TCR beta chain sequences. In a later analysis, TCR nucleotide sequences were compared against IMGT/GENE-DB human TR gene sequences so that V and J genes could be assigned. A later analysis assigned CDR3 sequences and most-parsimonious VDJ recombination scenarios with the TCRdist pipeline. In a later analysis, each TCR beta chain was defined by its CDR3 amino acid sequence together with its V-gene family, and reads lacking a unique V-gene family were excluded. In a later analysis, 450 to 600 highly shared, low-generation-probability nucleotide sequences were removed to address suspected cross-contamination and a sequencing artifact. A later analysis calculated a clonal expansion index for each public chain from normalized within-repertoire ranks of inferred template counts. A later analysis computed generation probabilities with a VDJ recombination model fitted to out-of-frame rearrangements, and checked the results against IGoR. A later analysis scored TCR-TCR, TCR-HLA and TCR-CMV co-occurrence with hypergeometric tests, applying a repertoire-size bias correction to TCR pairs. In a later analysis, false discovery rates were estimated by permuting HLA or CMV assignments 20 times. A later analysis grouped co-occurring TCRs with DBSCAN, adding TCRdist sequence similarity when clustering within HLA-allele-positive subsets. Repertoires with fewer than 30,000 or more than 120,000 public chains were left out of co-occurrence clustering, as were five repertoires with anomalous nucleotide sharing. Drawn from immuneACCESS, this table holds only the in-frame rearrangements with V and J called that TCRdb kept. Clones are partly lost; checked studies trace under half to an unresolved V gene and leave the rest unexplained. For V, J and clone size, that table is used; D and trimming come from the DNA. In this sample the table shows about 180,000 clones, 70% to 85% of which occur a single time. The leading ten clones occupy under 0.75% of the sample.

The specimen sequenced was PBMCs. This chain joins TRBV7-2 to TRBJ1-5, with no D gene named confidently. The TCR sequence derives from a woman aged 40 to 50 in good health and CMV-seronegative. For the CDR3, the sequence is CASSDGPGQPQHF. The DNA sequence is TGTGCCAGCAGCGATGGTCCAGGCCAGCCCCAGCATTTT.